This T cell receptor beta chain emerged from a study of T-cell reconstitution after alpha-beta-depleted transplantation in children. Germline V CDR1 and CDR2: SGHVS, FNYEAQ. Trimming stripped 3 bases from V and 5 bases from J, with 15 bases between. This CDR3 is built from 15 residues. This clonotype was observed a handful of times. A TCRbeta library incorporating unique molecular identifiers was prepared. Each CDR3 protein gets one entry after TCRdb re-called the PCR reads with MiXCR. The sample yields 500,000 to 600,000 distinct CDR3 sequences, approximately 30% seen once. This rearrangement joins TRBV7-6 to TRBJ2-3; TRBD2 might be the D (6 bases). Sequences were derived from PBMCs from the stem cell graft donor, sampled from the stem cell graft. The receptor's source is a human donor who donated a stem cell graft to a child with aplastic anemia. The CDR3 protein is CASSFATGVGDTQYF. DNA of the CDR3: TGTGCCAGCAGCTTCGCGACGGGAGTGGGAGATACGCAGTATTTT.